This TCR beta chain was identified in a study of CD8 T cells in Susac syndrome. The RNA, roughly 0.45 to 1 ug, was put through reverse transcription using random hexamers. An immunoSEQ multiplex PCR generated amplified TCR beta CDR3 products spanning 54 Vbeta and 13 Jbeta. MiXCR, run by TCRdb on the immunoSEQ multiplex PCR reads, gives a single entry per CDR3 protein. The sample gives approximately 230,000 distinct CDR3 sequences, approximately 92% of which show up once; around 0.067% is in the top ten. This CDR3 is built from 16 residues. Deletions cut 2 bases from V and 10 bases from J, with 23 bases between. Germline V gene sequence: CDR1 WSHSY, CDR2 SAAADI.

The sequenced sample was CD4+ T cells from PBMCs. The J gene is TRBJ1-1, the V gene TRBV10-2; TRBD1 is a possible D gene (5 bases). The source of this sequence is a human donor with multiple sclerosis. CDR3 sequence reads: CASSEQGSGPGSGAFF. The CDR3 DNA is TGCGCCAGCAGTGAGCAGGGTTCCGGACCGGGCTCGGGAGCTTTCTTT.